These T cell receptor beta chains were read from a single sample in a study of T cell responses to AZD1222 COVID-19 vaccine. Some clones are missing from TCRdb's copy, which holds only in-frame ones; the method was immunoSEQ multiplex PCR. This table holds roughly 120,000 clones, around 90% found once. The sequencing here drew on peripheral blood, taken 28 days after the second AZD1222 dose. The origin of the receptors is an adult who received the AZD1222 COVID-19 vaccine. Both conserved end residues are part of each CDR3. The D gene is left open where the match is weak. Rows may omit the clone size; those that give it use once, few, many or a size class.

v_gene	j_gene	abundance	d_gene	len	CDR3nt	CDR3aa
TRBV24-1	TRBJ1-1	.	TRBD1	20	TGTGCCACCAGTGCTTATCGACAGGGTCCCTGGTCCTTCATGAACACTGAAGCTTTCTTT	CATSAYRQGPWSFMNTEAFF
TRBV15	TRBJ1-4	.	.	18	TGTGCCACCAGCAGAGGGAGTGGCAGTCGTGCAACTAATGAAAAACTGTTTTTT	CATSRGSGSRATNEKLFF
TRBV7-2	TRBJ1-5	.	.	15	TGTGCCAGCAGCTTAGGTGGGGGAGGCAATCAGCCCCAGCATTTT	CASSLGGGGNQPQHF
TRBV12-5	TRBJ1-1	.	TRBD1	15	TGTGCTAGTGGTTTGGCCCGGGACAGTTTCACTGAAGCTTTCTTT	CASGLARDSFTEAFF
TRBV5-4	TRBJ1-2	.	TRBD1	13	TGTGCCAGCAGCCCGGGACAGCTCTATGGCTACACCTTC	CASSPGQLYGYTF
TRBV19	TRBJ2-7	.	.	12	TGTGCCAGTAGTATGATCAGGGACGAGCAGTACTTC	CASSMIRDEQYF
TRBV7-9	TRBJ1-2	.	.	14	TGTGCCAGCAGCCTCGCCAGGGGAGTCTTTGGCTACACCTTC	CASSLARGVFGYTF
TRBV11-3	TRBJ2-1	once	.	15	TGTGCCAGCAGCCGTCGAGCCTTATCCTACAATGAGCAGTTCTTC	CASSRRALSYNEQFF
TRBV7-6	TRBJ1-1	.	.	16	TGTGCCAGCAGCTTAGGGGTCAAGGGGAAGGGCACTGAAGCTTTCTTT	CASSLGVKGKGTEAFF
TRBV6-1	TRBJ1-6	.	.	15	TGTGCCAGCAGTGAAGGTCAGGGTAAATATTCACCCCTCCACTTT	CASSEGQGKYSPLHF
TRBV12-3/TRBV12-4	TRBJ1-4	.	.	13	TGTGCCAGCACTCGGGGAACTAATGAAAAACTGTTTTTT	CASTRGTNEKLFF
TRBV28	TRBJ1-6	.	TRBD1	17	TGTGCCAGCAGTCCCACGGGACAGGGTTGGGATAATTCACCCCTCCACTTT	CASSPTGQGWDNSPLHF
TRBV6-5	TRBJ1-1	once	.	14	TGTGCCAGCAGCCGGGACCACTCGAACACTGAAGCTTTCTTT	CASSRDHSNTEAFF
TRBV6-1	TRBJ1-3	.	.	15	TGTGCCAGCAGTGAAGAACCGAGCTCTGGAAACACCATATATTTT	CASSEEPSSGNTIYF
TRBV27	TRBJ2-3	.	.	16	TGTGCCAGCAGTTTGTACGGGCGGGGGCCCACAGATACGCAGTATTTT	CASSLYGRGPTDTQYF
TRBV7-6	TRBJ1-3	.	.	17	TGTGCCAGCAGCTTAGAATTTTGGGAGAGCTCTGGAAACACCATATATTTT	CASSLEFWESSGNTIYF
TRBV5-1	TRBJ1-1	.	.	14	TGCGCCAGCAGCCCAAGGACGGGGAGGGCTGAAGCTTTCTTT	CASSPRTGRAEAFF
TRBV7-2	TRBJ2-1	.	.	13	TGTGCCAGCAGCTTATCTCCGGGGAATGAGCAGTTCTTC	CASSLSPGNEQFF
TRBV7-7	TRBJ2-5	.	TRBD2	16	TGTGCTAGCAGCATTCCCGGGACTAGCGGACAAGAGACCCAGTACTTC	CASSIPGTSGQETQYF
TRBV6-4	TRBJ1-1	.	.	12	TGTGCCAGCAGTGACACCGCTTCTGAAGCTTTCTTT	CASSDTASEAFF
TRBV6-5	TRBJ1-1	.	.	13	TGTGCCAGCACCGACCCTGGGGACACTGAAGCTTTCTTT	CASTDPGDTEAFF
TRBV7-3	TRBJ2-1	.	TRBD1	18	TGTGCCAGCAGCTTATCCGATACGACAGGGAGCTCCTACAATGAGCAGTTCTTC	CASSLSDTTGSSYNEQFF
TRBV7-8	TRBJ2-5	.	.	13	TGTGCCAGCAGCCTGGGGCCCCAAGAGACCCAGTACTTC	CASSLGPQETQYF
TRBV11-1	TRBJ2-4	.	.	16	TGTGCCAGCAGCCCCGACAGCCTATTAGGCCAAAACATTCAGTACTTC	CASSPDSLLGQNIQYF
TRBV7-8	TRBJ2-5	.	.	15	TGTGCCAGCAGCTTAGAGGACGGCCGTCGGGAGACCCAGTACTTC	CASSLEDGRRETQYF
TRBV13	TRBJ2-1	.	.	12	TGTGCCAGCAGCCGGACAGACAATGAGCAGTTCTTC	CASSRTDNEQFF
TRBV2	TRBJ2-1	.	.	11	TGTGCCAGCACGTCCGGGATGGAGAAGTTCTTC	CASTSGMEKFF
TRBV28	TRBJ1-2	.	.	14	TGTGCCAGCACGGTCTCGGGGGCGCGCTATGGCTACACCTTC	CASTVSGARYGYTF
TRBV4-2	TRBJ2-5	.	.	14	TGTGCCAGCAGCCCCCCCGGGGGAGAGGAGACCCAGTACTTC	CASSPPGGEETQYF
TRBV3-1/TRBV3-2	TRBJ2-6	.	TRBD1	17	TGTGCCAGCAGCCGGATGGACAGGGGGGCTGGGGCCAACGTCCTGACTTTC	CASSRMDRGAGANVLTF
TRBV5-8	TRBJ1-1	few	TRBD1	13	TGTGCCAGCAGACCAGGGGGCAGCACTGAAGCTTTCTTT	CASRPGGSTEAFF
TRBV15	TRBJ1-4	few	.	14	TGTGCCACCAGCAGGGGGGCTTTAAATGAAAAACTGTTTTTT	CATSRGALNEKLFF
TRBV7-3	TRBJ1-1	once	.	13	TGTGCCACCTCGGGACGTTTGAACACTGAAGCTTTCTTT	CATSGRLNTEAFF
TRBV14	TRBJ2-5	.	.	13	TGTGCCAGCAGCCGCGACCCAAAGGGGACCCAGTACTTC	CASSRDPKGTQYF
TRBV4-1	TRBJ1-1	.	.	15	TGCGCCAGCAGCCAAGATTTTTTCCCGAACACTGAAGCTTTCTTT	CASSQDFFPNTEAFF
TRBV27	TRBJ2-1	.	.	11	TGTGCCAGCAAGGGTTACAATGAGCAGTTCTTC	CASKGYNEQFF
TRBV30	TRBJ1-2	.	.	11	TGTGCCTGGAGGGAAAGGGGGGGCTACACCTTC	CAWRERGGYTF
TRBV29-1	TRBJ2-5	.	.	12	TGCAGCGTTGACAAGGGGCAAGAGACCCAGTACTTC	CSVDKGQETQYF
TRBV6-5	TRBJ1-1	.	TRBD1	15	TGTGCCAGCAGTTCCAGGGACAGGAGGAACACTGAAGCTTTCTTT	CASSSRDRRNTEAFF
TRBV6-1	TRBJ1-6	.	.	15	TGTGCCAGCAGTGAAGGAAGCTCCTATAATTCACCCCTCCACTTT	CASSEGSSYNSPLHF
TRBV12-5	TRBJ2-7	.	TRBD1	16	TGTGCTAGTGGTTTGGGCGGACAGGGGGAGTCCTACGAGCAGTACTTC	CASGLGGQGESYEQYF
TRBV6-5	TRBJ2-5	.	TRBD2	16	TGTGCCAGCAGTTATCCCGGGGAGCGGGGGGGTTCCGTACAGTACTTC	CASSYPGERGGSVQYF
TRBV5-1	TRBJ2-5	.	TRBD2	16	TGCGCCAGCAGCCTAGGACTAGCGGGGGACCAAGAGACCCAGTACTTC	CASSLGLAGDQETQYF